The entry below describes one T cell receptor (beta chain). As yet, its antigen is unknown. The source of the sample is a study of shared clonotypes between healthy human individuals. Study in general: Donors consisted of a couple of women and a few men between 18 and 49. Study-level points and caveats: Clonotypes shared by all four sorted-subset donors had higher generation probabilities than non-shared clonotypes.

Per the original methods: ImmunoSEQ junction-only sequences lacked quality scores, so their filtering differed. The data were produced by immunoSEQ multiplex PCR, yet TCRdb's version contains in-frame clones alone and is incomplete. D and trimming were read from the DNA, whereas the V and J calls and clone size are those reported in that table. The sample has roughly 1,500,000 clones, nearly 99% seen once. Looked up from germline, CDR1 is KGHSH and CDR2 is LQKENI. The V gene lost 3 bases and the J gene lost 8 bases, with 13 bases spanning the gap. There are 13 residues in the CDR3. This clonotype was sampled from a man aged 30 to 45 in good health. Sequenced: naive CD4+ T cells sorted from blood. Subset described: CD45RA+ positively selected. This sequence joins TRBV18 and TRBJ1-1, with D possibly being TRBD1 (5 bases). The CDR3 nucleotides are TGTGCCAGCTCACCCGGGGCTCCGGGCGAAGCTTTCTTT. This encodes CASSPGAPGEAFF.